This T cell receptor beta chain derives from a study of vaccination and CD4 T cells after COVID-19. Whole-study context: Each participant was administered two doses of a vaccine, which was either BNT162b2 or mRNA-1273. Overall study findings and caveats: Convalescent patients displayed a median 86.3% of reactive clones emerging only post-vaccination. Looking at convalescent patients, 304 of their 307 vaccine-specific clones were spike mono-reactive.

As concerns this clonotype: The antigen remains unidentified.

With the Oncomine TCR Beta short-read assay, DNA from cultured CD4+ T cells was sequenced. Researchers extracted genomic DNA from CD4+ T cells that had been cultured. TCRdb reanalysed the PCR reads using MiXCR and keeps one entry per CDR3 protein. The sample lists approximately 12,000 distinct CDR3 sequences, 35% to 55% occurring once. Treatment indicated: approximately 9-day PBMC culture with coronavirus spike peptide pools or control peptides (ViraFEST assay). J was trimmed by 4 bases and V by 0 bases; bases with no gene match: 7. Per the germline V gene, CDR1 is LNHNV and CDR2 is YYDKDF (reference sequence). The CDR3 runs to 16 residues.

The chain joins TRBV15 to TRBJ2-5, with 8 bases matching TRBD1. The sequencing here drew on CD4+ T cells from blood, cultured in vitro, taken before SARS-CoV-2 vaccination. The sequence was collected from a human donor who had recovered from COVID-19. CDR3 sequence: CATSRERQGAGETQYF. In nucleotides, the CDR3 is TGTGCCACCAGCAGAGAAAGGCAGGGGGCAGGAGAGACCCAGTACTTC. The entire variable domain, with the rest obtained from reference TRBV15 and TRBJ2-5, is as follows: DAMVIQNPRYQVTQFGKPVTLSCSQTLNHNVMYWYQQKSSQAPKLLFHYYDKDFNNEADTPDNFQSRRPNTSFCFLDIRSPGLGDTAMYLCATSRERQGAGETQYFGPGTRLLVL.